The sequence of this TCR beta chain was determined in a study of T cell changes during pregnancy in multiple sclerosis. The CDR3 is 15 residues long. V shed 6 bases and J 6 bases; nucleotides not matched to a gene: 7. Looked up from germline, CDR1 is SNHLY and CDR2 is FYNNEI. The sample holds one count of this clone. Assay: immunoSEQ multiplex PCR; the TCRdb copy retains only in-frame clones and omits some. The repertoire holds under 50,000 clones, about nine tenths seen once, with under 0.55% in the top ten. The receptor's source is a female donor in good health, enrolled as a control in a pregnancy study. This sequence joins TRBV2 and TRBJ2-3; 12 positions agree with TRBD2. This material consisted of CD4+ T cells from peripheral blood mononuclear cells, taken in the first trimester of pregnancy. The CDR3 DNA reads TGTGCCAGCAGGAAGGGACTAGCGGGCGGGGATACGCAGTATTTT. It is translated as CASRKGLAGGDTQYF.